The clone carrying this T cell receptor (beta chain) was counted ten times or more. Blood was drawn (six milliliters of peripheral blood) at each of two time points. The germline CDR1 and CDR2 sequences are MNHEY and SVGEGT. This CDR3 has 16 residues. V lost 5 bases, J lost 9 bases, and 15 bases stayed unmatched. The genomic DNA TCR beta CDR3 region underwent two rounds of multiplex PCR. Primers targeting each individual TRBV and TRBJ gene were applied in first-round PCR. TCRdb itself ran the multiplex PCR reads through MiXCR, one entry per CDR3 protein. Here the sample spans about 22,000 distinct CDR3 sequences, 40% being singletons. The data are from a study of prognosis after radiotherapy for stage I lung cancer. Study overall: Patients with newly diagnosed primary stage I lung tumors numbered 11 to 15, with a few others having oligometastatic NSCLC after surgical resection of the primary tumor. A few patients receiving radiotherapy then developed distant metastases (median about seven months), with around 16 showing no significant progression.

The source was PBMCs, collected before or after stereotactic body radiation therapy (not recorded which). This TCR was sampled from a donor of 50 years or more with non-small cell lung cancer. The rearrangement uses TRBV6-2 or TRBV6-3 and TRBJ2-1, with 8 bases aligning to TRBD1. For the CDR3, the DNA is TGTGCCAGCAGTGACCCCCCGGGACAGGCGTTGAGTGAGCAGTTCTTC. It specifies CASSDPPGQALSEQFF.